This TCR beta chain emerged from a study of blood T cell repertoires in COVID-19. The CDR3 runs 14 residues. Germline CDR1 is SEHNR and CDR2 is FQNEAQ (reference sequence). Trimming stripped 6 bases from V and 4 bases from J, with 16 bases between. In the original analysis: Reference gene primers were amplified, and this amplification served to estimate nucleated cell counts. Assay used: immunoSEQ multiplex PCR; TCRdb lists only in-frame clones, some missing. Clonal size and the V and J genes are those of that table, whereas D and trimming came from the DNA. The table has under 550,000 clones, 80% to 90% seen once. Patients at the Seattle site were enrolled during active infection and followed longitudinally.

What was sequenced was peripheral blood. The chain joins TRBV7-9 to TRBJ2-7; D is perhaps TRBD1 (6 bases). This TCR was sampled from a man in his late teens or twenties with COVID-19, enrolled during active disease. In nucleotides, the CDR3 is TGTGCCAGCAGTTCAGGACAGAGACTGTACGAGCAGTACTTC. This gives the protein CASSSGQRLYEQYF. Full variable domain (outside the CDR3, taken from reference TRBV7-9 and TRBJ2-7): DTGVSQNPRHKITKRGQNVTFRCDPISEHNRLYWYRQTLGQGPEFLTYFQNEAQLEKSRLLSDRFSAERPKGSFSTLEIQRTEQGDSAMYLCASSSGQRLYEQYFGPGTRLTVT.